This T cell receptor (beta chain) was sequenced during a study of shared clonotypes between healthy human individuals. TCRdb keeps only in-frame clones here, not all; method: immunoSEQ multiplex PCR. The sample yields over 2,000,000 clones, around 93% seen once. Terminally differentiated effector memory CD45RA+ cells were left out of the naive CD8 fraction, which was CD45RO-negative and positively selected for CCR7. V gave up 1 base and J gave up 6 bases; unmatched junction bases: 1. The CDR3 runs 13 residues. Germline V gene lookup returns CDR1 SGHVS and CDR2 FNYEAQ. The sequenced sample consisted of naive CD8+ T cells from PBMCs. The TCR was taken from a man in his late teens or twenties in good health. Some clones in this sample may be carry-over from other donors' samples. The chain recombines TRBV7-6 with TRBJ1-2; 8 nucleotides align to TRBD1. This chain's CDR3 is CASSLETGDGYTF. CDR3 nucleotides: TGTGCCAGCAGCTTAGAGACAGGGGATGGCTACACCTTC.